This T cell receptor (beta chain) was captured by sequencing in a study of T-cell reconstitution after alpha-beta-depleted transplantation in children. Overall study results and limits: Alpha-beta T cells about two months after transplant reportedly derived from several hundred expanded graft clones. Some patients showed high day-60 TCRbeta diversity, which derived from surviving recipient T cells and thymic progenitors. One year post-transplant, T-cell counts and diversity were largely derived from T cells produced anew.

This clonotype turned up a few times. Its cognate antigen is unknown. Using unique molecular identifiers, the investigators prepared the TCRbeta library. A single record per CDR3 protein comes from TCRdb applying MiXCR to the PCR reads. The sample lists 530,000 or so distinct CDR3 sequences, approximately 30% occurring once. The junction had 7 bases not matched to a gene; V was cut back by 5 bases and J by 6 bases. This CDR3 region has 14 residues. The origin of this receptor is a boy under two years old with Wiskott-Aldrich syndrome, due to receive a stem cell transplant. Sequencing used PBMCs, obtained before TCRalphabeta/CD19-depleted stem cell transplant. This chain links TRBV12-3 or TRBV12-4 with TRBJ1-1; 9 bases are a match to TRBD1. The CDR3 reads CASSRTGVRAEAFF. The CDR3 nucleotides read TGTGCCAGCAGTCGGACAGGGGTAAGGGCTGAAGCTTTCTTT.